Described below is a single T cell receptor beta chain sequence and its context. This sample was included in a study of T-cell memory formation after mild COVID-19. The wider study: Largely, TCR clusters stayed within a single donor.

Trimming shortened V by 0 bases and J by 5 bases, and 10 bases separated the two germline ends. CDR3 length: 15 amino acids. Germline-derived CDR1 and CDR2 are MNHEY and SMNVEV (reference sequence). One entry per CDR3 protein, called by TCRdb with MiXCR from the 5' RACE reads. The data hold approximately 400,000 distinct CDR3 sequences, with approximately 18% observed a single time. Sequencing was done on a sample of PBMCs or a T cell subset sorted from them (not recorded which). This chain joins TRBV27 and TRBJ1-4; D ambiguous. This sequence originates from a man aged 18 to 29 who had mild COVID-19 (a few samples of this study predate the infection). Cell type and time point are not known. The CDR3 spells CASSLSPYLNEKLFF. In DNA form, the CDR3 reads TGTGCCAGCAGTTTATCCCCCTACTTAAATGAAAAACTGTTTTTT.